These 10 T cell receptor beta chains were all obtained from the same sample, sequenced in a study of beta chain features in type 1 diabetes. Notes on the study in general: People with Type 1 diabetes carried modestly yet significantly shorter TCRB CDR3s in all four CD4+ subsets.

All of the isolated RNA was reverse transcribed, so expressed TCRB transcripts were sequenced. Generated by immunoSEQ multiplex PCR, the TCRdb table keeps only in-frame clones and is missing some. The top ten clones hold around 0.022% of a sample with 550,000 to 850,000 clones, over 10% of them seen once. No cognate antigen is known for these TCRs. Sequencing was performed on naive CD4+ T cells from blood. Receptor source: a young man with type 1 diabetes.

The rearrangement joins TRBV4-2 to TRBJ2-3; 10 positions match TRBD2. The V segment lost 4 bases and the J segment 5 bases; nucleotides outside the gene matches: 6. The CDR3 is 15 residues long. Germline V gives CDR1 LGHNA, CDR2 YNFKEQ. The CDR3 sequence: CASSPSGGAGDTQYF. The CDR3, as DNA: TGTGCCAGCAGCCCCAGCGGGGGGGCGGGAGATACGCAGTATTTT.

This clone was counted between two and nine times. V usage is TRBV7-9 and J usage is TRBJ2-3, with 9 bases fitting TRBD2. Germline V CDR1 and CDR2: SEHNR, FQNEAQ (reference sequence). CDR3 size: 15 residues. V shed 3 bases, J shed 2 bases, and the junction held 3 bases outside the gene matches. The CDR3 here is CASSLGGGDTDTQYF. The CDR3 nucleotides read TGTGCCAGCAGCTTGGGCGGGGGGGACACAGATACGCAGTATTTT.

The chain links TRBV2 to TRBJ1-4, with 9 bases that match TRBD1. The CDR3 extends over 15 amino acids. Germline V gene lookup returns CDR1 SNHLY and CDR2 FYNNEI. The J segment lost 5 bases and the V segment lost 2 bases, leaving 3 bases of the junction unmatched. The CDR3 DNA follows: TGTGCCAGCAGTGAAAGTGGACAGGGGAATGAAAAACTGTTTTTT. Encoded protein: CASSESGQGNEKLFF.

This chain links TRBV6-6 with TRBJ1-6; TRBD1 agrees at 7 bases. Germline V gene lookup returns CDR1 MNHNY and CDR2 SVGAGI (reference sequence). The V gene end was trimmed by 7 bases and the J gene end by 7 bases; junction bases not matched to a gene: 7. This CDR3 contains 14 residues. This chain's CDR3 is CASTLTGVNSPLHF. For the CDR3, the DNA is TGTGCCAGCACCCTAACAGGGGTAAATTCACCCCTCCACTTT.

This clone was seen only a few times. The chain joins TRBV30 to TRBJ1-1; D gene uncertain. Trimming shortened V by 0 bases and J by 5 bases, and 4 bases separated the two germline ends. Germline CDR1 and CDR2: GTSNPN and SVGIG (reference sequence). This CDR3 has 11 amino acids. CDR3: CAWSVPTEAFF. The CDR3 bases are TGTGCCTGGAGTGTACCGACTGAAGCTTTCTTT. Looking up the rest from reference TRBV30 and TRBJ1-1 gives the full variable domain: SQTIHQWPATLVQPVGSPLSLECTVEGTSNPNLYWYRQAAGRGLQLLFYSVGIGQISSEVPQNLSASRPQDRQFILSSKKLLLSDSGFYLCAWSVPTEAFFGQGTRLTVV.

This clone was seen a few times. The gene calls are TRBV6-5 and TRBJ2-7; 7 bases are shared with TRBD2. CDR1 MNHEY and CDR2 SVGAGI come from the germline V gene. Trimming removed 6 bases from V and 2 bases from J; junction bases left unmatched: 4. This CDR3 is 13 amino acids long. CDR3 coding DNA: TGTGCCAGCAGCGGACTAGGCCCCTACGAGCAGTACTTC. This gives the protein CASSGLGPYEQYF.

This clone showed up just a few times. This CDR3 is also generated by other DNA sequences in the sample. This sequence joins TRBV4-1 and TRBJ2-3; D not resolved. The CDR3 is 13 residues long. V was pared by 1 base and J by 5 bases, with 7 bases between. Germline CDR1 and CDR2: MGHRA and YSYEKL. The CDR3 here is CASSQVDRDTQYF. The CDR3 DNA is TGCGCCAGCAGCCAAGTCGACCGAGATACGCAGTATTTT.

The rearrangement links TRBV7-9 to TRBJ2-3; 8 nucleotides agree with TRBD1. V lost 1 base to trimming and J lost 1 base; unmatched junction nucleotides: 4. The germline V gene has CDR1 SEHNR and CDR2 FQNEAQ (reference sequence). This CDR3 contains 16 residues. CDR3 loop: CASSLGQGAGTDTQYF. The CDR3 DNA is TGTGCCAGCAGCTTAGGGCAGGGGGCTGGCACAGATACGCAGTATTTT.

A few counts support this clone. The CDR3 region is CSALGQGARKDTEAFF. The CDR3 DNA reads TGCAGCGCCCTTGGACAGGGGGCTAGGAAGGACACTGAAGCTTTCTTT. The J gene is TRBJ1-1, the V gene TRBV29-1, with 11 bases identical to TRBD1. The CDR3 contains 16 residues. Germline CDR1 is SQVTM and CDR2 is ANQGSEA. Trimming took 7 bases from V and 3 from J; bases not matched to a gene: 13.

The chain combines TRBV5-1 with TRBJ1-1; no firm D call. Germline loops: CDR1 SGHRS, CDR2 YFSETQ. The ends were cut back, 0 bases at V and 2 bases at J, with 8 bases in the middle. The CDR3 loop spans 14 amino acids. Here the CDR3 DNA reads TGCGCCAGCAGCTTGGAATTTGAAAACACTGAAGCTTTCTTT. It yields the protein CASSLEFENTEAFF. Together with reference TRBV5-1 and TRBJ1-1, the CDR3 gives the full variable domain: KAGVTQTPRYLIKTRGQQVTLSCSPISGHRSVSWYQQTPGQGLQFLFEYFSETQRNKGNFPGRFSGRQFSNSRSEMNVSTLELGDSALYLCASSLEFENTEAFFGQGTRLTVV.